This T cell receptor (beta chain) was found in a study of cytomegalovirus exposure and HLA in healthy donors. In the PCR, 60 Vbeta and 13 Jbeta primers were used. Profiling relied on immunoSEQ multiplex PCR, and the TCRdb table lists in-frame clones only, not all of them. The sample yields 200,000 to 300,000 clones, about 80% seen once. CDR3 size: 16 residues. With V trimmed by 2 bases and J by 3 bases, 10 bases remained unmatched. Germline lookup yields CDR1 SGHTA and CDR2 FQGTGA. Study-wide findings and caveats: In the analysis, some V segments, TRBV6-2 and TRBV6-3 included, were excluded as indistinguishable. Previously analyzed data showed that most TCR beta V segments were productive at a frequency of about 90% or about 30%. As a later analysis showed, a missense DCLRE1C variant was linked to trimming of TCR beta V- and J-genes. Clonal expansion was found to be greater in HLA-associated TCR beta chains than in equally common others in a later analysis.

Regarding this clone: Its antigen remains unknown.

The sequence was collected from a woman aged 55-70 years in good health and CMV-seropositive. The rearrangement uses TRBV7-3 and TRBJ2-7; 7 nucleotides match TRBD2. The sample comprised PBMCs. The CDR3 DNA is TGTGCCAGCAGCTTACGTCCGACTAGCTCTAGCTACGAGCAGTACTTC. Amino acid sequence: CASSLRPTSSSYEQYF.